Presented here are 2 T cell receptor beta chains from one specimen sequenced in a study of T cells after yellow fever vaccination. TCRdb fed the 5' RACE reads into MiXCR, producing one record per CDR3 protein. This sample yields about 210,000 distinct CDR3 sequences, of which less than 3.5% are seen a single time; around 3% belongs to the top ten. Specimen: CD4+ T cells sorted from PBMCs, collected 10 days after the yellow fever booster vaccination. These TCRs come from a man aged 18 to 29 who received the YFV17D yellow fever vaccine.

In this sample, this clonotype turned up many times. The CDR3 protein is CASSLGTNTEAFF. Here the CDR3 DNA reads TGCGCCAGCAGCTTGGGTACGAACACTGAAGCTTTCTTT. The chain carries TRBV5-1 and TRBJ1-1; D remains ambiguous. The CDR3 loop spans 13 amino acids. CDR1 is SGHRS, CDR2 YFSETQ, per germline. Deletions cut 0 bases from V and 1 base from J, with 4 bases between.

At least ten counts were recorded for this clonotype. The V gene is TRBV2, the J gene TRBJ1-6, with D uncertain. This CDR3 is 15 amino acids long. V was shortened by 6 bases and J by 7 bases, with 16 bases between the two germline ends. The germline CDR1 and CDR2 sequences are SNHLY and FYNNEI. CDR3 nucleotide sequence: TGTGCCAGCAGCCTCGGCCGAGGGAGCAATTCACCCCTCCACTTT. It encodes CASSLGRGSNSPLHF.